This section outlines one T cell receptor beta chain sequence together with its context. Its specificity is unknown. No patient had autoimmune disease or received systemic immunosuppression. Blood draws occurred at baseline, cycle 4 day 1, and cycle 7 day 1. This sample stems from a study of OX40 agonist ivuxolimab in advanced cancers. Method: immunoSEQ multiplex PCR; TCRdb's copy keeps in-frame clones and lacks some. This sample has approximately 98,000 clones; less than 95% occur once, and the top ten carry approximately 0.63%. Findings and limits, study-wide: Nonresponders, in some cases, also had low normalized T-cell clonal expansion.

CDR1 and CDR2 (germline): MGHDK, SYGVNS. Trimming took off 2 bases at V and 4 bases at J, with 4 bases between the two ends. The CDR3 runs 12 residues. The chain has TRBV25-1 and TRBJ2-3; D gene ambiguous. Here the sequenced sample was CD4+ or CD8+ T cells sorted from blood, taken in a trial of the OX40 agonist ivuxolimab. The TCR comes from an adult with an advanced solid tumor such as melanoma, head and neck, liver or kidney cancer. The CDR3 DNA is TGTGCCAGCAGTGAAATGGCAGATACGCAGTATTTT. It specifies CASSEMADTQYF.